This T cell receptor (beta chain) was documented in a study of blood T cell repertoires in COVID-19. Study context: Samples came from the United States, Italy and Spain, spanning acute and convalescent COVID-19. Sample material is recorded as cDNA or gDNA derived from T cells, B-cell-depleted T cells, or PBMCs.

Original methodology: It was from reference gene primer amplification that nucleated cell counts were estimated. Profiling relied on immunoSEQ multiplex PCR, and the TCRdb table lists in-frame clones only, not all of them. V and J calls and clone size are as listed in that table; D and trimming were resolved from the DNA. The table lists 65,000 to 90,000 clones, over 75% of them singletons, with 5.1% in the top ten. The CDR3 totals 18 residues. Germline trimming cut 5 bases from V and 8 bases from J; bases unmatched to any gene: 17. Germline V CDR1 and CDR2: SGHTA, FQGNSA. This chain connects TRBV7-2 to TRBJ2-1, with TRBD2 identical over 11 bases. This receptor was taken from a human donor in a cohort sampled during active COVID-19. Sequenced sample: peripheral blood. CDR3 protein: CASSPRGSSGGIVDEQFF. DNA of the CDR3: TGTGCCAGCAGCCCCAGGGGGTCTAGCGGGGGGATTGTAGATGAGCAGTTCTTC.